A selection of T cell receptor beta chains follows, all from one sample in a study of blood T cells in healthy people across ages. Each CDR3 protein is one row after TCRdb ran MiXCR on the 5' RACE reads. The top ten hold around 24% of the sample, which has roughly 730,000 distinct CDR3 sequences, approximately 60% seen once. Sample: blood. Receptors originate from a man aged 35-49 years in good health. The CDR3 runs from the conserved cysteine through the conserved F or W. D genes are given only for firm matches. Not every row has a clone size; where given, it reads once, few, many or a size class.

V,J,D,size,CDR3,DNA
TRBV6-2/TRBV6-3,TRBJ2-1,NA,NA,CASSRSEQSLQFF,TGTGCCAGCAGTCGCTCAGAACAGTCCCTCCAGTTCTTC
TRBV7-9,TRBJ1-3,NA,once,CASSLTIDSAGNTIYF,TGTGCCAGCAGCTTAACCATCGACAGCGCCGGAAACACCATATATTTT
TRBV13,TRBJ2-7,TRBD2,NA,CASSFQLAGPHYEQYF,TGTGCCAGCAGCTTCCAACTAGCGGGGCCTCACTACGAGCAGTACTTC
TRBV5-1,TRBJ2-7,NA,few,CASSSNTYPTYEQYF,TGCGCCAGCAGCTCTAACACCTACCCCACCTACGAGCAGTACTTC
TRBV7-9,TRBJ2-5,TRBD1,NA,CASSLSTGLETQYF,TGTGCCAGCAGCCTCTCGACAGGGTTGGAGACCCAGTACTTC
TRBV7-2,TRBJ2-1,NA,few,CASSLWGANEQFF,TGTGCCAGCAGCTTATGGGGGGCCAATGAGCAGTTCTTC
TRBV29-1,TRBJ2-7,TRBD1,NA,CSVGDRAYEQYF,TGCAGCGTTGGGGACAGGGCCTACGAGCAGTACTTC
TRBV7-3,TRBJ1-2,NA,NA,CASSFDGVYGYTF,TGTGCCAGCAGCTTTGACGGCGTCTATGGCTACACCTTC
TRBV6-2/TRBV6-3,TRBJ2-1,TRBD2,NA,CASHGGGSYNEQFF,TGTGCCAGCCATGGCGGGGGTTCCTACAATGAGCAGTTCTTC
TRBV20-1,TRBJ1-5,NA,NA,CSARDRVSLPQHF,TGCAGTGCTAGAGACAGGGTATCTCTGCCCCAGCATTTT
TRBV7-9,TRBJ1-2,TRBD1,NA,CASSSPRTGDRYGYTF,TGTGCCAGCAGCTCTCCCCGGACAGGGGATCGCTATGGCTACACCTTC
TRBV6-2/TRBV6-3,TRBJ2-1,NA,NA,CASHGASADNEQFF,TGTGCCAGCCATGGGGCTTCGGCGGACAATGAGCAGTTCTTC
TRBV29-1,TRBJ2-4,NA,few,CSAWLVTKNIQYF,TGCAGCGCCTGGTTAGTTACCAAAAACATTCAGTACTTC
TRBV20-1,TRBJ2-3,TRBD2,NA,CSAKATSGGWDTQYF,TGCAGTGCTAAGGCTACTAGCGGTGGATGGGATACGCAGTATTTT
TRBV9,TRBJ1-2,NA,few,CASSATTYGYTF,TGTGCCAGCAGCGCCACTACCTATGGCTACACCTTC
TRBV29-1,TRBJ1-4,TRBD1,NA,CSVRHGTGNEKLFF,TGCAGCGTTCGCCACGGGACAGGAAACGAAAAACTGTTTTTT
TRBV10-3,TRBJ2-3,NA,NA,CAIKQSTDTQYF,TGTGCCATCAAGCAGAGCACAGATACGCAGTATTTT
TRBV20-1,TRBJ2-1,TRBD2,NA,CSARGTSGISEQFF,TGCAGTGCTAGGGGGACTAGCGGGATATCCGAGCAGTTCTTC
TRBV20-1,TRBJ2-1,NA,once,CSARRSGSLNEQFF,TGCAGTGCTAGACGATCAGGGTCCCTCAATGAGCAGTTCTTC
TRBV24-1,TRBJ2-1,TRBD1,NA,CATSEGQYNEQFF,TGTGCCACCAGTGAGGGACAGTACAATGAGCAGTTCTTC